One sample yielded the 18 T cell receptor beta chains listed below, sequenced in a study of T cell responses to AZD1222 COVID-19 vaccine. Clones were read by immunoSEQ multiplex PCR, and TCRdb kept only the in-frame ones, dropping some. The data show approximately 100,000 clones, approximately 91% seen once. The material sequenced was peripheral blood, taken on day 0 of AZD1222 vaccination. The source of these receptors is an adult in good health.

The genes are TRBV18 and TRBJ1-1; D is perhaps TRBD1 (6 bases). V lost 1 base, J lost 11 bases, and 20 bases lay in between. The CDR3 spans 15 residues. Germline CDR1 KGHSH, CDR2 LQKENI. In DNA form, the CDR3 reads TGTGCCAGCTCACCACGGTCTGGGGGCTACCCGGAGGCTTTCTTT. This encodes CASSPRSGGYPEAFF.

The chain joins TRBV1 to TRBJ2-4; TRBD2, the table's D call, was not compared with the DNA. TRBV1 is a pseudogene. This CDR3 has 14 amino acids. In DNA form, the CDR3 reads TGCACCAGCAGCCAAAGTGGGGGGAGGAACATTCAGTACTTC. Its protein is CTSSQSGGRNIQYF.

This chain links TRBV6-2 or TRBV6-3 with TRBJ1-2; the D is unclear. CDR1 and CDR2 from the germline V gene are MNHEY and SVGEGT. V was clipped by 6 bases and J by 2 bases, with 10 bases between them. CDR3 size: 13 residues. The CDR3 sequence: CASSPDGNYGYTF. The CDR3 DNA sequence: TGTGCCAGCAGCCCCGACGGAAACTATGGCTACACCTTC.

CDR3 sequence reads: CASSQGPQGEGYEQYF. The CDR3 DNA reads as TGTGCCAGCAGCCAAGGGCCTCAGGGGGAAGGCTACGAGCAGTACTTC. This chain joins TRBV3-1 (or the pseudogene TRBV3-2) and TRBJ2-7, with 7 nucleotides matching TRBD1. V shed 1 base, J shed 3 bases, and the junction held 9 bases outside the gene matches. The CDR3 runs to 16 residues. Germline V gene lookup returns CDR1 LGHDT and CDR2 YNNKEL (reference sequence).

V gene TRBV7-9 combines with J gene TRBJ2-2; D uncertain. Trimming stripped 4 bases from V and 0 bases from J, with 6 bases between. CDR3 length: 14 amino acids. The germline V gene has CDR1 SEHNR and CDR2 FQNEAQ (reference sequence). CDR3 protein: CASSSQANTGELFF. The CDR3 bases are TGTGCCAGCAGCTCACAAGCGAACACCGGGGAGCTGTTTTTT.

The genes are TRBV18 and TRBJ1-5, with TRBD1 as a possible D gene (6 bases). The CDR3 contains 16 residues. Trimming shortened V by 2 bases and J by 2 bases, and 13 bases separated the two germline ends. Germline CDR1 KGHSH, CDR2 LQKENI. Here the CDR3 DNA reads TGTGCCAGCTCACCAAATAGGGGGGACGGCAATCAGCCCCAGCATTTT. Encoded protein: CASSPNRGDGNQPQHF. Based on the CDR3 plus reference TRBV18 and TRBJ1-5, the full variable domain is NAGVMQNPRHLVRRRGQEARLRCSPMKGHSHVYWYRQLPEEGLKFMVYLQKENIIDESGMPKERFSAEFPKEGPSILRIQQVVRGDSAAYFCASSPNRGDGNQPQHFGDGTRLSIL.

The V and J genes are TRBV28 and TRBJ2-1; TRBD2 matches at 9 bases. This CDR3 is 17 amino acids long. CDR1 is MDHEN and CDR2 is SYDVKM in the germline V gene. Losses at the gene ends were 5 bases for V and 0 bases for J; bases not matched to a gene: 8. CDR3 DNA: TGTGCCAGCAGTCTAATTAGCGGGAGACTCTCCTACAATGAGCAGTTCTTC. It yields the protein CASSLISGRLSYNEQFF.

The genes are TRBV7-9 and TRBJ1-2; no definite D call. CDR3 length: 10 amino acids. Per the germline V gene, CDR1 is SEHNR and CDR2 is FQNEAQ (reference sequence). V was pared by 5 bases and J by 9 bases, with 7 bases between. DNA for the CDR3: TGTGCCAGCAGCGCCCAACGCTACACCTTC. Amino acid sequence: CASSAQRYTF.

V usage is TRBV14 and J usage is TRBJ1-4; 9 bases are a match to TRBD1. This CDR3 spans 14 amino acids. Trimming took 4 bases from V and 8 from J; bases not matched to a gene: 5. Germline-derived CDR1 and CDR2 are SGHDN and FVKESK. CDR3 sequence (DNA): TGTGCCAGCAGCCCGACAGGGGGGAACGAAAAACTGTTTTTT. Its translation is CASSPTGGNEKLFF.

V and J are TRBV19 and TRBJ2-6, with D hard to call. Germline V gene data show CDR1 as LNHDA and CDR2 as SQIVND (reference sequence). The CDR3 covers 13 residues. Trimming shortened V by 6 bases and J by 1 base, and 4 bases separated the two germline ends. The CDR3 reads CASSPSGANVLTF. CDR3 DNA sequence: TGTGCCAGTAGCCCATCTGGGGCCAACGTCCTGACTTTC.

This chain uses TRBV11-3 with TRBJ1-1, with D unclear. Germline CDR1 and CDR2: SGHNT and YENEEA. This CDR3 is 13 amino acids long. Deletions cut 3 bases from V and 1 base from J, with 6 bases between. The CDR3 DNA reads as TGTGCCAGCAGCTTTGCAGAGAACACTGAAGCTTTCTTT. Amino acid sequence: CASSFAENTEAFF.

About this clone itself: Just one base apart from a much larger clone, this may be a read error. This chain uses TRBV27 with TRBJ1-1; D ambiguous. CDR3 length: 13 amino acids. V lost 5 bases to trimming and J lost 0 bases, with 7 bases between them. The germline CDR1 and CDR2 sequences are MNHEY and SMNVEV (reference sequence). The CDR3 region is CASSLHMNTEAFF. The CDR3 DNA is TGTGCCAGCAGTCTACATATGAACACTGAAGCTTTCTTT.

V gene TRBV5-1 combines with J gene TRBJ1-1; TRBD1 matches 8 bases. The CDR3 is 17 amino acids. The germline V gene has CDR1 SGHRS and CDR2 YFSETQ. V gave up 3 bases and J gave up 1 base; unmatched junction bases: 11. CDR3 residues: CASSYWLAGGPNTEAFF. CDR3 sequence (DNA): TGCGCCAGCAGCTACTGGTTGGCAGGGGGCCCGAACACTGAAGCTTTCTTT. The whole variable domain, filled in from reference TRBV5-1 and TRBJ1-1, reads KAGVTQTPRYLIKTRGQQVTLSCSPISGHRSVSWYQQTPGQGLQFLFEYFSETQRNKGNFPGRFSGRQFSNSRSEMNVSTLELGDSALYLCASSYWLAGGPNTEAFFGQGTRLTVV.

The rearrangement joins TRBV29-1 to TRBJ2-7, with TRBD1 matching 7 bases. CDR1 and CDR2 from the germline V gene are SQVTM and ANQGSEA. CDR3 length equals 16 residues. V shed 1 base, J shed 0 bases, and the junction held 9 bases outside the gene matches. The CDR3 reads CSVEVGWDSLSYEQYF. The CDR3 DNA is TGCAGCGTTGAAGTCGGGTGGGACAGCCTCTCCTACGAGCAGTACTTC.

The chain couples TRBV7-9 to TRBJ1-1; 7 nucleotides align to TRBD1. The J segment lost 5 bases and the V segment lost 1 base, leaving 7 bases of the junction unmatched. The germline gives CDR1 SEHNR, CDR2 FQNEAQ (reference sequence). This CDR3 has 15 residues. The CDR3 region has the DNA TGTGCCAGCAGCTTAGAGAGGGCAGGGGGAACTGAAGCTTTCTTT. Protein product: CASSLERAGGTEAFF.

This chain links TRBV7-3 with TRBJ2-7, with D unclear. The CDR3 spans 14 residues. With 5 bases removed from V and 1 base from J, the gap between germline ends came to 12 bases. Per the germline V gene, CDR1 is SGHTA and CDR2 is FQGTGA. CDR3 residues: CASSLNGYSYEQYF. The CDR3 coding sequence is TGTGCCAGCAGCCTAAACGGGTATTCCTACGAGCAGTACTTC.

This clone was counted once. This chain connects TRBV6-5 to TRBJ2-2; possible D gene TRBD1, 6 bases. The germline gives CDR1 MNHEY, CDR2 SVGAGI. The CDR3 runs to 14 residues. V lost 4 bases and J lost 3, with 9 bases in between. The CDR3 coding sequence is TGTGCCAGCAGTTTGAACAGGGACACCGGGGAGCTGTTTTTT. This encodes CASSLNRDTGELFF.

V gene TRBV10-3 combines with J gene TRBJ2-2, with D tentatively TRBD1 (6 bases). V was trimmed by 10 bases and J by 0 bases, leaving 15 bases between them. This CDR3 comprises 15 residues. The germline V gene has CDR1 ENHRY and CDR2 SYGVKD. CDR3 sequence reads: CATRTEPSNTGELFF. CDR3 DNA: TGTGCCACAAGGACAGAACCATCGAACACCGGGGAGCTGTTTTTT.